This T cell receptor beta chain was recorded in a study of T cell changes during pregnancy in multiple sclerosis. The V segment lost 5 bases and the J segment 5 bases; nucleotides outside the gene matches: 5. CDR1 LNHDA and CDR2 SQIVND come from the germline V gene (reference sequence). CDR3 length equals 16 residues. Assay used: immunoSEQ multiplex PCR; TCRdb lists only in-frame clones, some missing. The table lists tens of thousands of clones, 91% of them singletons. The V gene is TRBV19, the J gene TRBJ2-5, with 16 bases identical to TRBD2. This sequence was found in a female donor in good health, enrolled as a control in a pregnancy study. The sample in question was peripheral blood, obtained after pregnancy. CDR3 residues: CASSAGLAGGHETQYF. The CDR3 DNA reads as TGTGCCAGTAGTGCGGGACTAGCGGGGGGGCATGAGACCCAGTACTTC. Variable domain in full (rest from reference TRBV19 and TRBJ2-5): DGGITQSPKYLFRKEGQNVTLSCEQNLNHDAMYWYRQDPGQGLRLIYYSQIVNDFQKGDIAEGYSVSREKKESFPLTVTSAQKNPTAFYLCASSAGLAGGHETQYFGPGTRLLVL.